This T cell receptor (beta chain) was sequenced in a study of T cell repertoires in cytomegalovirus infection. On the study more broadly: As its CMV epitopes, the study selected recently identified HLA-C-restricted and well-studied HLA-B-restricted targets. In public TCR beta signatures, there were indications of both CMV infection and matching HLA type. Notes on the study in general: There were HLA-C-restricted CMV-specific TCR beta clonotypes dominating the ex vivo response. Cumulative public TCR beta family frequency identified CMV carriers with the relevant HLA.

One entry per CDR3 protein results from TCRdb running MiXCR on the reads. The table shows some 560,000 distinct CDR3 sequences, with about 40% occurring only once. Regarding this clonotype: Its antigen remains unknown.

The sequencing used cultured PBMCs, collected from culture after CMV antigen stimulation. This TCR was recovered from a human donor in good health (CMV status not recorded). Some clones in this sample may be carry-over from other donors' samples.

CDR3 coding DNA: TGTGCCAGCAGTTCCGGGACCCTAAGATTACTGGCTGAAAAACTGTTTTTT. Encoded protein: CASSSGTLRLLAEKLFF. This sequence joins TRBV2 and TRBJ1-4; the D gene is possibly TRBD1 (5 bases). Trimming removed 5 bases at V and 7 bases at J, with 23 bases between. This CDR3 region has 17 residues. Germline loops: CDR1 SNHLY, CDR2 FYNNEI.